Reported below is one T cell receptor (beta chain). Time point specified: newly diagnosed GD, antithyroid drugs for less than 3 months. The TCR library was prepared using RNA isolated from PBMCs. Per American Thyroid Association guidelines, Graves' disease was diagnosed. These data are taken from a study of regulatory T cells in long-lasting Graves disease. Germline lookup yields CDR1 DFQATT and CDR2 SNEGSKA (reference sequence). V shed 0 bases and J shed 2 bases, with 14 bases lying between them. The CDR3 runs to 16 residues. Libraries of TCR beta came from iRepertoire HTBI primers plus Arm-PCR of CDR3 regions. TCRdb re-called the multiplex PCR reads through MiXCR, storing one row per CDR3 protein. Seen here are approximately 270,000 distinct CDR3 sequences, around 19% observed once, and the top ten hold 14%. These data also formed part of another study, on T cells in Graves' hyperthyroidism and ophthalmopathy.

The source material was peripheral blood mononuclear cells (PBMCs), sampled at new diagnosis, from a patient treated with antithyroid drugs. The sequence came from a woman aged 30 to 39 with Graves disease. The chain uses TRBV20-1 and TRBJ1-3; TRBD1 is a possible D gene (6 bases). The CDR3 spells CSARDSSSGAGNTIYF. CDR3 in DNA: TGCAGTGCTAGAGATAGCTCTTCAGGGGCTGGAAACACCATATATTTT.